The table lists the clone carrying this T cell receptor beta chain with many counts. The target antigen is unknown. Primed by a sample-barcoded 5' primer and a J-beta primer mix, a second PCR proceeded for about 6 to 12 cycles. Samples each returned at least 3 million CDR3-containing paired-end reads. TCRdb reanalysed the 5' RACE reads using MiXCR and keeps one entry per CDR3 protein. The sample lists approximately 1.5 million distinct CDR3 sequences; about 32% were seen once. The data stem from a study of blood T cells in healthy people across ages. Study-wide results and limits: Older age coincided with a roughly linear decline in TCR beta diversity per million T cells. CMV infection status of these donors was not known.

The CDR3 is 17 residues long. Germline V gene lookup returns CDR1 SGHTA and CDR2 FQGNSA. V shed 4 bases and J shed 3 bases, with 22 bases lying between them. Source material: blood. The chain uses TRBV7-2 and TRBJ2-7; maybe TRBD1 (5 bases). The source of this sequence is a woman in her twenties or thirties in good health. CDR3 residues: CASSSKQAGAYYYEQYF. CDR3 DNA: TGTGCCAGCAGCTCTAAACAGGCTGGGGCCTACTACTACGAGCAGTACTTC.